This is a list of T cell receptor beta chains from one sample in a study of cytomegalovirus exposure and HLA in healthy donors. The assay was immunoSEQ multiplex PCR, and TCRdb's table has in-frame clones only and misses some. This table holds 200,000 or so clones, 83% found once. The sequencing sample was made of PBMCs. These receptors came from a girl aged 10 to 17 in good health and CMV-seronegative. CDR3s include the opening cysteine and the closing phenylalanine or tryptophan. The order of the fields is clone size, V gene, J gene, D gene, CDR3 DNA, CDR3 protein. D genes are given only for firm matches. Size is omitted from some rows. Given values are once, few, many or a class for expanded clones.

clone_size: NA
v_call: TRBV9
j_call: TRBJ2-7
d_call: NA
cdr3_nt: TGTGCCAGCAGCGTAGACATCAGGAACGAGCAGTACTTC
cdr3_aa: CASSVDIRNEQYF

clone_size: few
v_call: TRBV5-4
j_call: TRBJ2-1
d_call: NA
cdr3_nt: TGTGCCAGCAGCCCGGCCACCCCAGCCACATTAGCCAAGAGTGAGCAGTTCTTC
cdr3_aa: CASSPATPATLAKSEQFF

clone_size: NA
v_call: TRBV5-1
j_call: TRBJ1-1
d_call: NA
cdr3_nt: TGCGCCAGCAGCTTGAGGGCCACCGGGACATTGAACACTGAAGCTTTCTTT
cdr3_aa: CASSLRATGTLNTEAFF

clone_size: NA
v_call: TRBV7-3
j_call: TRBJ2-1
d_call: NA
cdr3_nt: TGTGCCAGCAGCTTAAATGGCCCACACAATGAGCAGTTCTTC
cdr3_aa: CASSLNGPHNEQFF

clone_size: NA
v_call: TRBV6-1
j_call: TRBJ1-2
d_call: NA
cdr3_nt: TGTGCCAGCAGTGGTTTGGGACTTAACTATGGCTACACCTTC
cdr3_aa: CASSGLGLNYGYTF

clone_size: NA
v_call: TRBV18
j_call: TRBJ2-3
d_call: TRBD2
cdr3_nt: TGTGCCAGCTCTACGAAGGGGACTAGCGCAGATACGCAGTATTTT
cdr3_aa: CASSTKGTSADTQYF

clone_size: NA
v_call: TRBV7-3
j_call: TRBJ1-2
d_call: NA
cdr3_nt: TGTGCCAGCAGCCCTGACAGGAACTATGGCTACACCTTC
cdr3_aa: CASSPDRNYGYTF

clone_size: NA
v_call: TRBV21-1
j_call: TRBJ2-3
d_call: NA
cdr3_nt: TGTGCCAGCAGCAGAGGACAGCGAGCCCCAGATACGCAGTATTTT
cdr3_aa: CASSRGQRAPDTQYF

clone_size: NA
v_call: TRBV28
j_call: TRBJ2-3
d_call: TRBD1
cdr3_nt: TGTGCCAGCAGTTTCGGAGGGACAGGTTTAGCAGATACGCAGTATTTT
cdr3_aa: CASSFGGTGLADTQYF

clone_size: NA
v_call: TRBV30
j_call: TRBJ1-6
d_call: TRBD1
cdr3_nt: TGTGCCTGGAGTGTAGGGGACAGCCAGCACCTCCACTTT
cdr3_aa: CAWSVGDSQHLHF

clone_size: NA
v_call: TRBV5-4
j_call: TRBJ2-5
d_call: NA
cdr3_nt: TGTGCCAGCAGCTCGCCTATTAACCGGGAGCAAGAGACCCAGTACTTC
cdr3_aa: CASSSPINREQETQYF

clone_size: NA
v_call: TRBV27
j_call: TRBJ2-4
d_call: TRBD1
cdr3_nt: TGTGCCAGCAGTTTATCGAAATTCGAAGGGGGCGACATTCAGTACTTC
cdr3_aa: CASSLSKFEGGDIQYF

clone_size: once
v_call: TRBV27
j_call: TRBJ2-7
d_call: NA
cdr3_nt: TGTGCCAGCAGCCTCAGGGGTTTCACCTACGAGCAGTACTTC
cdr3_aa: CASSLRGFTYEQYF

clone_size: NA
v_call: TRBV28
j_call: TRBJ2-7
d_call: TRBD2
cdr3_nt: TGTGCCAGCCTCCTTAGCGGGAGAGTCCACGAGCAGTACTTC
cdr3_aa: CASLLSGRVHEQYF

clone_size: NA
v_call: TRBV6-1
j_call: TRBJ2-3
d_call: NA
cdr3_nt: TGTGCCAGCAGTGAGGACTACCTCACAGATACGCAGTATTTT
cdr3_aa: CASSEDYLTDTQYF

clone_size: NA
v_call: TRBV28
j_call: TRBJ2-2
d_call: NA
cdr3_nt: TGTGCCAGCATGAGGGTGACCGGGGAGCTGTTTTTT
cdr3_aa: CASMRVTGELFF

clone_size: NA
v_call: TRBV7-6
j_call: TRBJ2-3
d_call: TRBD1
cdr3_nt: TGTGCCAGCAGCTCCAGGACAGGGTTCACAGATACGCAGTATTTT
cdr3_aa: CASSSRTGFTDTQYF

clone_size: NA
v_call: TRBV20-1
j_call: TRBJ2-7
d_call: NA
cdr3_nt: TGCAGTGCTAGTGCGCAAAGCGAGCAGTACTTC
cdr3_aa: CSASAQSEQYF

clone_size: NA
v_call: TRBV30
j_call: TRBJ1-2
d_call: TRBD1
cdr3_nt: TGTGCCTGGAGCCTGGGGTTTACAGGGGGTGGCTACACCTTC
cdr3_aa: CAWSLGFTGGGYTF

clone_size: once
v_call: TRBV9
j_call: TRBJ1-4
d_call: TRBD1
cdr3_nt: TGTGCCAGCAGCGCCGAGGGGGCCTGGGGTGAAAAACTGTTTTTT
cdr3_aa: CASSAEGAWGEKLFF

clone_size: NA
v_call: TRBV10-2
j_call: TRBJ2-5
d_call: TRBD2
cdr3_nt: TGCGCCAGCAGTGAGTCGGGACTAGCGGGAGGGGAGAAGGAGACCCAGTACTTC
cdr3_aa: CASSESGLAGGEKETQYF

clone_size: NA
v_call: TRBV9
j_call: TRBJ1-1
d_call: NA
cdr3_nt: TGTGCCTCCTCCAGAATCATGAACACTGAAGCTTTCTTT
cdr3_aa: CASSRIMNTEAFF

clone_size: NA
v_call: TRBV5-1
j_call: TRBJ2-5
d_call: TRBD2
cdr3_nt: TGCGCCAGCAGCTTGGTGGCGGGAGGGCCCGAGACCCAGTACTTC
cdr3_aa: CASSLVAGGPETQYF

clone_size: NA
v_call: TRBV11-2
j_call: TRBJ2-1
d_call: NA
cdr3_nt: TGTGCCAGCAGCCATCGGGAGTACGAATTGTCCTACAATGAGCAGTTCTTC
cdr3_aa: CASSHREYELSYNEQFF

clone_size: NA
v_call: TRBV5-1
j_call: TRBJ2-7
d_call: TRBD2
cdr3_nt: TGCGCCAGCAGCTCATCTAGCGGACTATACGAGCAGTACTTC
cdr3_aa: CASSSSSGLYEQYF

clone_size: NA
v_call: TRBV28
j_call: TRBJ1-5
d_call: TRBD1
cdr3_nt: TGTGCCAGCAGTTCGATCCAGGACAGGGGCAATCAGCCCCAGCATTTT
cdr3_aa: CASSSIQDRGNQPQHF

clone_size: NA
v_call: TRBV5-1
j_call: TRBJ2-3
d_call: TRBD1
cdr3_nt: TGCGCCAGCAGCCGCACTAGGACAGGGACAACAGATACGCAGTATTTT
cdr3_aa: CASSRTRTGTTDTQYF

clone_size: once
v_call: TRBV4-3
j_call: TRBJ1-6
d_call: NA
cdr3_nt: TGCGCCAGCAGCCACACGGCCGGACGACAGGAGGATAATTCACCCCTCCACTTT
cdr3_aa: CASSHTAGRQEDNSPLHF

clone_size: NA
v_call: TRBV28
j_call: TRBJ2-1
d_call: TRBD2
cdr3_nt: TGTGCCAGCGGTACGGGAGGGCCTCTAGAGCAGTTCTTC
cdr3_aa: CASGTGGPLEQFF